This TCR beta chain emerged from a study of CD8+ T cells in alopecia areata. Turning to this clone: Its antigen is as yet unknown.

cDNA reverse transcribed from extracted RNA served as the sequencing template. Profiled with immunoSEQ multiplex PCR; TCRdb holds only in-frame clones, not every one. The sample yields approximately 280,000 clones, roughly 60% seen once. The V gene's germline CDR1 is MNHEY and CDR2 SVGAGI. V lost 5 bases and J lost 6; bases outside the gene matches: 6. There are 14 residues in the CDR3. Treatment indicated: oral pan-JAK inhibitor, 5-10 mg twice daily. Cell sorting was applied to PBMCs, and CD4+ and CD8+ T cells were collected. Study findings and constraints: On tofacitinib, scalp clonality and expanded CD8+ clones among top 100 fell significantly. Relative to normal scalp, lesional scalp, especially alopecia totalis/universalis, showed higher clonality.

The source is a human donor with alopecia areata. The sample in question was CD4+ T cells sorted from blood, obtained at week 24, from a patient treated with tofacitinib. The chain has TRBV6-5 and TRBJ2-4, with 8 bases fitting TRBD2. The CDR3 DNA reads as TGTGCCAGCAGTCCCGGGACTAGGAGAAACATTCAGTACTTC. As protein: CASSPGTRRNIQYF.